The 26 T cell receptor beta chains below come from one sample, sequenced in a study of blood T cell repertoires in COVID-19 (dated by TCRdb to about 2020). Receptors were amplified or captured by the immunoSEQ multiplex PCR assay. Here the immuneACCESS table is served through TCRdb, limited to in-frame sequences with V and J called. Missing clones are a known gap in these copies; in checked studies unresolved V genes cover under half, and the rest lacks a known reason. The sample records approximately 170,000 clones, about 85% of which are singletons. The top ten constitute roughly 15% of the sample. The sample consisted of peripheral blood. Receptors were obtained from a woman in her 70s with COVID-19, enrolled during active disease.

This clone was counted a few times. The gene calls are TRBV18 and TRBJ2-7; 11 positions agree with TRBD2. V shed 2 bases, J shed 8 bases, and the junction held 11 bases outside the gene matches. The germline CDR1 and CDR2 sequences are KGHSH and LQKENI. This CDR3 is built from 16 residues. CDR3 protein: CASSPGFGTSGSKQYF. CDR3 nucleotide sequence: TGTGCCAGCTCACCAGGGTTTGGCACTAGCGGGAGTAAGCAGTACTTC.

This clone was detected only a few times. As DNA, the CDR3 is TGTGCCAGCAGTGTTCGCTGGACAGGGGAAGGCTACACCTTC. Translating gives CASSVRWTGEGYTF. V is TRBV2 and J is TRBJ1-2; 9 bases agree with TRBD1. The CDR3 length is 14 residues. With 4 bases clipped from V and 8 bases from J, the junction kept 8 bases outside the gene matches. Germline values: CDR1 SNHLY, CDR2 FYNNEI.

This chain connects TRBV6-5 to TRBJ2-2; a possible D gene is TRBD1 (6 bases). The V and J ends lost 2 bases and 3 bases respectively, with 13 bases between them. Per the germline V gene, CDR1 is MNHEY and CDR2 is SVGAGI. The CDR3 consists of 16 residues. In DNA form, the CDR3 reads TGTGCCAGCAGTTACGGCACAGGGTCCCACACCGGGGAGCTGTTTTTT. Amino acids: CASSYGTGSHTGELFF.

The chain is built from TRBV29-1 and TRBJ2-4; possibly TRBD1 for D (5 bases). V lost 7 bases and J 0 bases, leaving 22 bases between the germline ends. CDR1 and CDR2 from the germline V gene are SQVTM and ANQGSEA. This CDR3 spans 17 amino acids. The chain's CDR3 is CSARDSTTSIAKNIQYF. The CDR3 DNA sequence: TGCAGCGCCAGAGACAGCACCACCTCCATAGCCAAAAACATTCAGTACTTC.

This clone is a singleton in its sample. This chain links TRBV9 with TRBJ2-2, with D possibly TRBD1 on 6 matching bases. The CDR3 contains 17 residues. V lost 2 bases to trimming and J lost 2 bases, with 16 bases between them. The V gene's germline CDR1 is SGDLS and CDR2 YYNGEE. CDR3 coding DNA: TGTGCCAGCAGCGTCGCTCCCCGGGACATCAACACCGGGGAGCTGTTTTTT. Translated, it gives CASSVAPRDINTGELFF.

The chain carries TRBV7-9 and TRBJ1-1; tentatively, D is TRBD1 (5 bases). The CDR3 consists of 13 residues. The germline V gene encodes CDR1 SEHNR and CDR2 FQNEAQ (reference sequence). V gave up 3 bases and J gave up 1 base, with 6 bases separating them. The CDR3 DNA reads as TGTGCCAGCAGCTTTCAGGGGAACACTGAAGCTTTCTTT. This codes for CASSFQGNTEAFF. The variable domain in full, with the rest retrieved from reference TRBV7-9 and TRBJ1-1, is DTGVSQNPRHKITKRGQNVTFRCDPISEHNRLYWYRQTLGQGPEFLTYFQNEAQLEKSRLLSDRFSAERPKGSFSTLEIQRTEQGDSAMYLCASSFQGNTEAFFGQGTRLTVV.

V usage is TRBV5-4 and J usage is TRBJ2-1; TRBD2 might be the D (5 bases). The ends were cut back, 4 bases at V and 2 bases at J, with 13 bases in the middle. The CDR3 has 15 residues. CDR1 and CDR2 from the germline V gene are SGHNT and YYREEE (reference sequence). As DNA, the CDR3 is TGTGCCAGCAGCCCAGGACTGCAGGCCTACAATGAGCAGTTCTTC. It codes for CASSPGLQAYNEQFF.

The rearrangement uses TRBV28 and TRBJ1-1, with no clear D. The CDR3 has 15 amino acids. Germline loops: CDR1 MDHEN, CDR2 SYDVKM. Deletions cut 6 bases from V and 5 bases from J, with 19 bases between. CDR3 sequence reads: CASRPFLERKTEAFF. The DNA for the CDR3 is TGTGCCAGCAGGCCCTTCTTAGAGAGGAAAACTGAAGCTTTCTTT.

The chain is built from TRBV30 and TRBJ2-1; D call uncertain. Germline CDR1 reads GTSNPN; CDR2 reads SVGIG (reference sequence). The CDR3 spans 14 residues. Trimming stripped 7 bases from V and 2 bases from J, with 15 bases between. The CDR3 DNA reads as TGTGCCTTAAACAGAATCTCAACCTACAATGAGCAGTTCTTC. Its protein product is CALNRISTYNEQFF.

The genes are TRBV9 and TRBJ1-5; the D is unclear. Germline lookup yields CDR1 SGDLS and CDR2 YYNGEE. V was pared by 2 bases and J by 5 bases, with 11 bases between. The CDR3 consists of 14 residues. The CDR3 region has the DNA TGTGCCAGCAGCGTGAGGTCCGGAGATCAGCCCCAGCATTTT. Protein: CASSVRSGDQPQHF. Full variable domain (rest looked up from reference TRBV9 and TRBJ1-5): DSGVTQTPKHLITATGQRVTLRCSPRSGDLSVYWYQQSLDQGLQFLIQYYNGEERAKGNILERFSAQQFPDLHSELNLSSLELGDSALYFCASSVRSGDQPQHFGDGTRLSIL.

V and J are TRBV6-5 and TRBJ2-5; 10 positions agree with TRBD1. CDR1 is MNHEY, CDR2 SVGAGI, per germline. The junction had 7 bases not matched to a gene; V was cut back by 5 bases and J by 7 bases. This CDR3 has 14 residues. CDR3 sequence: CASSTGTGEVTQYF. For the CDR3, the DNA is TGTGCCAGCAGTACCGGGACAGGGGAAGTGACCCAGTACTTC.

A single count supports this clone. This sequence joins TRBV16 and TRBJ2-5; D gene ambiguous. Trimming cost V 4 bases and J 5 bases, with 5 bases left between them. The CDR3 has 11 amino acids. CDR1 is KGHSY, CDR2 FQNENV, per germline. CDR3 coding DNA: TGTGCCAGCAGCCTCGGGGAGACCCAGTACTTC. Protein sequence: CASSLGETQYF.

Written as DNA, the CDR3 is TGTGCCAGCACCCCGGACAGGGAAAGGGCAGAGACCCAGTACTTC. Protein: CASTPDRERAETQYF. This sequence joins TRBV3-1 (or the pseudogene TRBV3-2) and TRBJ2-5; 8 bases are shared with TRBD1. Germline V lookup: CDR1 LGHDT, CDR2 YNNKEL (reference sequence). Unmatched junction bases numbered 11, after V lost 7 bases and J lost 4 bases. This CDR3 spans 15 amino acids.

This clone was recorded a few times. The CDR3 DNA reads TGTGCCATCAGTGAGAGGGGTTACACTGAAGCTTTCTTT. Translated: CAISERGYTEAFF. This chain connects TRBV10-3 to TRBJ1-1, with D possibly being TRBD1 (5 bases). The germline V gene has CDR1 ENHRY and CDR2 SYGVKD. V was clipped by 2 bases and J by 3 bases, with 7 bases between them. CDR3 size: 13 residues.

This clone was found once. This sequence joins TRBV6-5 and TRBJ2-1, with D possibly TRBD2 on 5 matching bases. There are 16 residues in the CDR3. V was clipped by 0 bases and J by 5 bases, with 14 bases between them. Germline CDR1 reads MNHEY; CDR2 reads SVGAGI. CDR3 nucleotide sequence: TGTGCCAGCAGTTACTCGTTGGACGACTATAACAATGAGCAGTTCTTC. Amino acids: CASSYSLDDYNNEQFF.

The chain has TRBV6-1 and TRBJ1-5; 11 positions agree with TRBD1. Germline loops: CDR1 MNHNS, CDR2 SASEGT. The CDR3 spans 16 residues. V lost 4 bases and J lost 4; bases outside the gene matches: 6. The CDR3 reads CASSAGQGVANQPQHF. DNA of the CDR3: TGTGCCAGCAGTGCGGGACAGGGGGTAGCAAATCAGCCCCAGCATTTT.

This chain connects TRBV12-3 or TRBV12-4 to TRBJ1-1; D ambiguous. The CDR3 consists of 13 residues. V was clipped by 1 base and J by 4 bases, with 7 bases between them. The CDR3 region has the DNA TGTGCCAGCAGTTTAGGTCAGATCACTGAAGCTTTCTTT. Residues: CASSLGQITEAFF.

The chain joins TRBV5-8 to TRBJ1-1; no firm D call. This CDR3 has 13 amino acids. CDR1 and CDR2 from the germline V gene are SGHTS and YDEGEE. V was pared by 0 bases and J by 6 bases, with 9 bases between. This CDR3 reads CASSLDPTPEAFF. DNA for the CDR3: TGTGCCAGCAGCTTGGACCCCACACCTGAAGCTTTCTTT.

V is TRBV5-6 and J is TRBJ2-1; 11 bases match TRBD2. CDR3 length: 18 amino acids. The junction had 9 bases not matched to a gene; V was cut back by 4 bases and J by 0 bases. CDR1 is SGHDT, CDR2 YYEEEE, per germline. CDR3 region: CASSRRLAGLSSYNEQFF. DNA for the CDR3: TGTGCCAGCAGCCGTAGACTAGCGGGGTTGAGCTCCTACAATGAGCAGTTCTTC.

The rearrangement links TRBV5-1 to TRBJ2-7, with 9 bases that match TRBD1. The V gene's germline CDR1 is SGHRS and CDR2 YFSETQ. Trimming removed 3 bases from V and 4 bases from J; junction bases left unmatched: 8. There are 15 residues in the CDR3. This CDR3 reads CASSWGQGRGYEQYF. CDR3 coding DNA: TGCGCCAGCAGCTGGGGACAGGGCCGCGGGTACGAGCAGTACTTC.

The chain employs TRBV19 and TRBJ2-7; 7 bases are a match to TRBD2. This CDR3 comprises 14 residues. Germline-derived CDR1 and CDR2 are LNHDA and SQIVND (reference sequence). V lost 8 bases to trimming and J lost 5 bases; unmatched junction nucleotides: 12. In nucleotides, the CDR3 is TGTGCCAGTCAAGCGGGCGGGAGCGAAAACGAGCAGTACTTC. It specifies CASQAGGSENEQYF.

About this clone itself: One junction end does not reproduce the germline sequence, and a read error may be involved. The CDR3 DNA is TGTGCCAGCAGGTTATCAGGGGATAGCAGTCAGCCCCAGCATTTT. As protein: CASRLSGDSSQPQHF. This chain joins TRBV2 and TRBJ1-5; a possible D gene is TRBD1 (6 bases). This CDR3 comprises 15 residues. Germline V gene lookup returns CDR1 SNHLY and CDR2 FYNNEI.

The genes are TRBV29-1 and TRBJ2-1, with 7 bases that match TRBD2. Germline V gives CDR1 SQVTM, CDR2 ANQGSEA. The CDR3 totals 15 residues. Unmatched junction bases numbered 5, after V lost 3 bases and J lost 0 bases. CDR3: CSVEGTSDSYNEQFF. CDR3 nucleotide sequence: TGCAGCGTTGAGGGTACTAGCGACTCCTACAATGAGCAGTTCTTC.

The chain employs TRBV3-1 (or the pseudogene TRBV3-2) and TRBJ2-3; 11 nucleotides line up with TRBD2. The germline V gene encodes CDR1 LGHDT and CDR2 YNNKEL (reference sequence). CDR3 size: 16 residues. Losses at the gene ends were 0 bases for V and 6 bases for J; bases not matched to a gene: 5. The CDR3 DNA reads as TGTGCCAGCAGCCAAGAACTAGCGGGAGCAGGGGATACGCAGTATTTT. It is translated as CASSQELAGAGDTQYF.

The chain has TRBV20-1 and TRBJ2-1, with 9 bases matching TRBD2. There are 14 residues in the CDR3. Germline loops: CDR1 DFQATT, CDR2 SNEGSKA (reference sequence). With 3 bases clipped from V and 5 bases from J, the junction kept 5 bases outside the gene matches. The CDR3 DNA reads TGCAGTGCTAGTAGCGGGAGTAAGAACAATGAGCAGTTCTTC. It is translated as CSASSGSKNNEQFF.

The chain couples TRBV9 to TRBJ2-7; 7 nucleotides line up with TRBD1. Trimming removed 3 bases from V and 4 bases from J; junction bases left unmatched: 4. Germline loops: CDR1 SGDLS, CDR2 YYNGEE. This CDR3 comprises 13 residues. The CDR3 DNA reads as TGTGCCAGCAGCGCCACAGGGGTTTACGAGCAGTACTTC. As protein: CASSATGVYEQYF.